A selection of T cell receptor beta chains follows, all from one sample in a study of early T cells in non-severe SARS-CoV-2 infection. TCRdb reanalysed the 5' RACE reads using MiXCR and keeps one entry per CDR3 protein. In the table there are roughly 81,000 distinct CDR3 sequences, 12% of which are singletons. Material: whole blood. The source of these receptors is an adult who was a healthcare worker with PCR-confirmed SARS-CoV-2 infection or an uninfected control (not recorded which). CDR3s include the opening cysteine and the closing phenylalanine or tryptophan. A D gene is named only where the DNA matches it firmly. Some rows mark clone size as missing; the rest say once, few, many or name a class of expanded clone.

TRBJ2-1 - TRBV2 TRBD2 CATSSGSLSEQFF TGTGCCACCAGTAGCGGGAGCCTTAGTGAGCAGTTCTTC
TRBJ2-2 - TRBV6-5 TRBD2 CASRKGTCGRQYTGELFF TGTGCCAGCAGAAAAGGGACTTGCGGGAGACAATACACCGGGGAGCTGTTTTTT
TRBJ1-1 many TRBV12-3/TRBV12-4 - CASLTATEAFF TGTGCCAGCCTGACAGCGACTGAAGCTTTCTTT
TRBJ1-1 - TRBV20-1 - CSARDLGGSEAFF TGCAGTGCTAGAGATCTGGGAGGGTCTGAAGCTTTCTTT
TRBJ1-1 few TRBV5-1 TRBD1 CASSPRQGAPSTEAFF TGCGCCAGCAGCCCACGACAGGGGGCGCCGAGCACTGAAGCTTTCTTT
TRBJ2-3 - TRBV5-4 - CASRGDYRTDTQYF TGTGCCAGCAGGGGTGACTATCGCACAGATACGCAGTATTTT
TRBJ1-2 few TRBV2 TRBD1 CASSEARTGAGYTF TGTGCCAGCAGTGAAGCAAGGACAGGGGCTGGCTACACCTTC
TRBJ2-7 few TRBV27 - CASSFVQGGVSYEQYF TGTGCCAGCAGTTTCGTACAGGGAGGAGTGTCCTACGAGCAGTACTTC
TRBJ2-7 few TRBV20-1 - CSANTGHEQYF TGCAGTGCGAACACAGGTCACGAGCAGTACTTC
TRBJ2-5 many TRBV9 - CASSVGHAGETQYF TGTGCCAGCAGCGTAGGACATGCCGGCGAGACCCAGTACTTC
TRBJ2-5 many TRBV7-3 TRBD2 CASSPRGRVPQETQYF TGTGCCAGCAGCCCCCGCGGGAGGGTCCCACAAGAGACCCAGTACTTC
TRBJ1-5 few TRBV6-6 - CASSREKPQHF TGTGCCAGCAGTCGAGAAAAGCCCCAGCATTTT
TRBJ1-1 - TRBV7-9 - CASSPGPHTRGAFF TGTGCCAGCAGCCCGGGACCCCACACACGAGGAGCTTTCTTT
TRBJ1-6 few TRBV10-3 - CAISPTRVRGSSYNSPLHF TGTGCCATCAGCCCAACTAGGGTCAGGGGAAGCTCCTATAATTCACCCCTCCACTTT
TRBJ1-3 - TRBV4-1 - CASSYFQGKLGGNTIYF TGCGCCAGCAGTTATTTCCAGGGGAAGCTGGGAGGAAACACCATATATTTT
TRBJ1-1 - TRBV12-3/TRBV12-4 - CASNFRDGNTEAFF TGTGCCAGCAACTTTAGAGACGGGAACACTGAAGCTTTCTTT
TRBJ2-3 few TRBV11-2 TRBD1 CASSPDRYTDTQYF TGTGCCAGCAGCCCGGACAGGTACACAGATACGCAGTATTTT
TRBJ2-3 - TRBV18 - CASSKQIQGADTQYF TGTGCCAGCTCCAAACAAATACAGGGAGCAGATACGCAGTATTTT
TRBJ2-7 few TRBV6-1 - CASSEQVLLTYEQYF TGTGCCAGCAGTGAACAGGTCCTCTTGACCTACGAGCAGTACTTC
TRBJ1-1 few TRBV3-1 - CASSQWDTNTEAFF TGTGCCAGCAGCCAATGGGACACCAACACTGAAGCTTTCTTT
TRBJ1-1 many TRBV6-5 - CASSYGWGRENTEAFF TGTGCCAGCAGTTACGGCTGGGGACGGGAGAACACTGAAGCTTTCTTT
TRBJ2-2 many TRBV4-1 - CASSLKPHATANTGELFF TGCGCCAGCAGCCTAAAGCCCCATGCGACTGCGAACACCGGGGAGCTGTTTTTT
TRBJ2-7 - TRBV12-3/TRBV12-4 TRBD2 CASRTLAGAYEQYF TGTGCCAGCAGGACACTAGCGGGAGCCTACGAGCAGTACTTC
TRBJ2-2 few TRBV15 - CATSRDVGYTGELFF TGTGCCACCAGCAGAGATGTGGGTTACACCGGGGAGCTGTTTTTT
TRBJ2-3 - TRBV28 - CASSFQSLGADTQYF TGTGCCAGCAGTTTTCAGTCCCTCGGGGCTGATACGCAGTATTTT
TRBJ2-7 few TRBV10-1 - CASSRTGGLSSYEQYF TGCGCCAGCAGTCGTACGGGGGGCTTAAGCTCCTACGAGCAGTACTTC
TRBJ2-1 - TRBV20-1 - CSARIGAHEQFF TGCAGTGCTAGGATTGGCGCCCATGAGCAGTTCTTC
TRBJ1-2 - TRBV5-1 - CASSLPSFGYTF TGCGCCAGCAGCTTGCCGTCCTTTGGCTACACCTTC
TRBJ2-7 few TRBV9 TRBD1 CASSTRDRGPYEQYF TGTGCCAGCAGCACCCGGGACAGGGGGCCCTACGAGCAGTACTTC
TRBJ2-1 - TRBV20-1 TRBD1 CSASRDRGRNEQFF TGCAGTGCTAGCCGGGACAGGGGCAGGAATGAGCAGTTCTTC
TRBJ1-6 many TRBV5-1 TRBD1 CASSLFGQGTSPLHF TGCGCCAGCAGCTTGTTCGGACAGGGCACCTCACCCCTCCACTTT
TRBJ1-2 few TRBV20-1 - CSATSAGSYGYSF TGCAGTGCCACCTCGGCAGGCTCCTATGGCTACTCCTTC
TRBJ2-7 many TRBV6-5 TRBD2 CASKAGGGANSEQYF TGTGCCAGCAAAGCCGGCGGGGGGGCTAACAGCGAGCAGTACTTC
TRBJ1-6 many TRBV3-1 - CASSQGGDSPLHF TGTGCCAGCAGCCAAGGTGGTGATTCACCCCTCCACTTT
TRBJ1-2 many TRBV29-1 - CSVEDQRDESYTF TGCAGCGTTGAAGATCAGAGGGACGAAAGCTACACCTTC
TRBJ2-2 few TRBV7-9 - CASSLSRGGLITGELFF TGTGCCAGCAGCTTATCAAGAGGGGGGTTGATCACCGGGGAGCTGTTTTTT
TRBJ2-1 few TRBV20-1 TRBD2 CSALHETSGRRKGEQFF TGCAGTGCTCTACACGAGACTAGCGGGAGGAGGAAGGGTGAGCAGTTCTTC
TRBJ1-1 many TRBV9 - CASSVAPRPAEAFF TGTGCCAGCAGCGTAGCTCCCCGGCCAGCCGAAGCTTTCTTT